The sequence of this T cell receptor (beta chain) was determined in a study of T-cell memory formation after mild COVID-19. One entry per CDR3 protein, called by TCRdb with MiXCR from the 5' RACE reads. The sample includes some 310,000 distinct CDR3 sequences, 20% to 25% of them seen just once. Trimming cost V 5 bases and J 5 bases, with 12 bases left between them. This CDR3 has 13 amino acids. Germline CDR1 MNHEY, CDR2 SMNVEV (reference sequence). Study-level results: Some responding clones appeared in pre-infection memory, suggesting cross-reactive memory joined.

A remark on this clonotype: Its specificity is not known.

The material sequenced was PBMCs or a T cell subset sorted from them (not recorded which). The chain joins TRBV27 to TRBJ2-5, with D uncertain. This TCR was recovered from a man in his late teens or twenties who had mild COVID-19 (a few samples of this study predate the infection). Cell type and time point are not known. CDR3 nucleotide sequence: TGTGCCAGCAGTAGTGGGGTTGGGGAGACCCAGTACTTC. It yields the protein CASSSGVGETQYF.